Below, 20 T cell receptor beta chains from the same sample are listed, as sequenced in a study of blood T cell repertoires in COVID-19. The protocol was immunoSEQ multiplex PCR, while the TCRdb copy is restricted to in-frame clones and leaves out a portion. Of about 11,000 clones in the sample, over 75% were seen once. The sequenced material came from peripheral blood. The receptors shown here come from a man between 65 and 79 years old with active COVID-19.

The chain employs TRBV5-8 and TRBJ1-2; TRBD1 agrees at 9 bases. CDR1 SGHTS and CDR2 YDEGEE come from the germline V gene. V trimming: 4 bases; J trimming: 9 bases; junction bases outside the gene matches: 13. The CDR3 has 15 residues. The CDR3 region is CASSRNRGQRPRYTF. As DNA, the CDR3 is TGTGCCAGCAGCCGAAACAGGGGGCAACGTCCTCGCTACACCTTC.

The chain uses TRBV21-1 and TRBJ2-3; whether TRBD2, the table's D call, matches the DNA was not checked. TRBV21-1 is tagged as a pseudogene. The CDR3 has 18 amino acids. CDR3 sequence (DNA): TGTGCCAGCAGATACGGCGCCGGGACTAGCGGGGACACAGATACGCAGTATTTT. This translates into CASRYGAGTSGDTDTQYF.

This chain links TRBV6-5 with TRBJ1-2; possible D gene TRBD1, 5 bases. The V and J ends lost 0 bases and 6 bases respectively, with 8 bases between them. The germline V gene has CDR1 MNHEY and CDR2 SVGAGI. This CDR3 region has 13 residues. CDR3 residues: CASSYSTGDGYTF. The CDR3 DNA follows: TGTGCCAGCAGTTACTCGACGGGGGATGGCTACACCTTC.

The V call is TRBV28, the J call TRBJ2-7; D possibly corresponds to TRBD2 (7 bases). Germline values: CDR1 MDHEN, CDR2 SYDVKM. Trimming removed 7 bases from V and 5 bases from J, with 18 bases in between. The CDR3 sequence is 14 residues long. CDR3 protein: CASTQPGGRNEQYF. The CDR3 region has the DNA TGTGCCAGCACCCAGCCGGGGGGCCGGAACGAGCAGTACTTC.

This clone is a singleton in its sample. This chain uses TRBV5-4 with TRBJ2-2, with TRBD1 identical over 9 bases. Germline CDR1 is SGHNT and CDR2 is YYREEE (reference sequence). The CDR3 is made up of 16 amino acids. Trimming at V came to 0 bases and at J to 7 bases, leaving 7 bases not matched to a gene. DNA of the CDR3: TGTGCCAGCAGCTTGGGGGGGACAGGGTCTAACGGGGAGCTGTTTTTT. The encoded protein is CASSLGGTGSNGELFF.

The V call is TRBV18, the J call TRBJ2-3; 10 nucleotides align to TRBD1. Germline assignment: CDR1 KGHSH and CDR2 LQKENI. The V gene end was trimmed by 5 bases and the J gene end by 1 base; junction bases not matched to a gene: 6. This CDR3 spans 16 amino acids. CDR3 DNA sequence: TGTGCCAGCTCATCCCGGGACAGGGGCCGCACAGATACGCAGTATTTT. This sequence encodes CASSSRDRGRTDTQYF.

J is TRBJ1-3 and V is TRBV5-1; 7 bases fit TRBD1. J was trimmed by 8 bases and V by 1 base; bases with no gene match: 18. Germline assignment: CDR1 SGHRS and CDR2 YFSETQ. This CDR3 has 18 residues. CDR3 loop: CASSLSADRRGRGDTIYF. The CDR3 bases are TGCGCCAGCAGCTTGAGTGCGGACAGGAGAGGAAGAGGGGACACCATATATTTT.

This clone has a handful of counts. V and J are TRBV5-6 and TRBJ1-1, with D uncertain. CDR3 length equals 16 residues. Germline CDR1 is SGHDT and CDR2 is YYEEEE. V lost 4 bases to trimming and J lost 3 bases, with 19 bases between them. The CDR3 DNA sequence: TGTGCCAGCAGCATTTCCGCGGGCAGGATCGACACTGAAGCTTTCTTT. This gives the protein CASSISAGRIDTEAFF.

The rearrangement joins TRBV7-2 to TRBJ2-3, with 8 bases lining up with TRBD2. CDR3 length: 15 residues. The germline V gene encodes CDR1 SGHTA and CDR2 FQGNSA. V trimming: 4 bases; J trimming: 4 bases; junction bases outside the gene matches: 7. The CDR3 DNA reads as TGTGCCAGCAGCTCCCGCTGGCGGGGGGCAGATACGCAGTATTTT. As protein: CASSSRWRGADTQYF.

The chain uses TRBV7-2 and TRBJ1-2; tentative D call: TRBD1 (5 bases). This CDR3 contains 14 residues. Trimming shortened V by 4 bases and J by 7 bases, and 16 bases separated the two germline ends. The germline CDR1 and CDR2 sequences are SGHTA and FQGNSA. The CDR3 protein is CASSSSWQGGGYTF. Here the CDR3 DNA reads TGTGCCAGCAGCTCAAGCTGGCAGGGAGGTGGCTACACCTTC.

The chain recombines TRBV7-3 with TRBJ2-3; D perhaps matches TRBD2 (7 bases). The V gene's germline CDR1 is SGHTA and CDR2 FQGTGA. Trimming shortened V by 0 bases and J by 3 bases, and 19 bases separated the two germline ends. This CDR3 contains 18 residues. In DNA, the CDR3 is TGTGCCAGCAGCTTAACGTATTCGGGGGGCGGTCATACAGATACGCAGTATTTT. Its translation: CASSLTYSGGGHTDTQYF. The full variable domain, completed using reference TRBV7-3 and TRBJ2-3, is GAGVSQTPSNKVTEKGKYVELRCDPISGHTALYWYRQSLGQGPEFLIYFQGTGAADDSGLPNDRFFAVRPEGSVSTLKIQRTERGDSAVYLCASSLTYSGGGHTDTQYFGPGTRLTVL.

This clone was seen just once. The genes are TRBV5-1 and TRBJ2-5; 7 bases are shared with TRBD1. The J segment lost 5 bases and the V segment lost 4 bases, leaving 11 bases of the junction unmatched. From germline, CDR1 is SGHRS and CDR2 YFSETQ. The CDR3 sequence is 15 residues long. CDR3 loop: CASSAGQVEWETQYF. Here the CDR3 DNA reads TGCGCCAGCAGCGCCGGACAGGTAGAATGGGAGACCCAGTACTTC.

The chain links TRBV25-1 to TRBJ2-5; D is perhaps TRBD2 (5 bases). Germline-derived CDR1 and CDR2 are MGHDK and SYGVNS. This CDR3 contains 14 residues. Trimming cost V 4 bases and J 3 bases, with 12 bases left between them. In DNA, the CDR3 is TGTGCCAGCAGTGGTTGGAAAGCGGAAGAGACCCAGTACTTC. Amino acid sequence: CASSGWKAEETQYF.

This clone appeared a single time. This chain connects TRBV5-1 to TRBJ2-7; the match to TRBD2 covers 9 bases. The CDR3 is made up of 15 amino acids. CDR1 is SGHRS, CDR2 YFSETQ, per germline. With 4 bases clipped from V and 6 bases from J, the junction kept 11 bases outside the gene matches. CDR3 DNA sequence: TGCGCCAGCAGCCTTTATAGCGGGGGCGGCGCCGAGCAGTACTTC. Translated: CASSLYSGGGAEQYF.

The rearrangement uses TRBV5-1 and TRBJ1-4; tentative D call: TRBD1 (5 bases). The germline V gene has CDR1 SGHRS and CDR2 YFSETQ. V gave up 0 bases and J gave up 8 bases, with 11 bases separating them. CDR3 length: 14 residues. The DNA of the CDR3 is TGCGCCAGCAGCTTGGGAGCTTCAGGGGAAAAACTGTTTTTT. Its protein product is CASSLGASGEKLFF.

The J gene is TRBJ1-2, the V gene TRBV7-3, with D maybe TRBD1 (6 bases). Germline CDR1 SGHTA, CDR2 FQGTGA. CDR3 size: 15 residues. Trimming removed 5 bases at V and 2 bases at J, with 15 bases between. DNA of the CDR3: TGTGCCAGCAGCCCGAGGGGGGGATCCAACTATGGCTACACCTTC. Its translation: CASSPRGGSNYGYTF.

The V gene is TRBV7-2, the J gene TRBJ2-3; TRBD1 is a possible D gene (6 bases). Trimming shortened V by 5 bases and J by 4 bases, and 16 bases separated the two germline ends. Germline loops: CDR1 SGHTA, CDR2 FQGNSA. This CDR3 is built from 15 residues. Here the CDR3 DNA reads TGTGCCAGCAGCCCTGGGACATTCAGCGCAGATACGCAGTATTTT. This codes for CASSPGTFSADTQYF.

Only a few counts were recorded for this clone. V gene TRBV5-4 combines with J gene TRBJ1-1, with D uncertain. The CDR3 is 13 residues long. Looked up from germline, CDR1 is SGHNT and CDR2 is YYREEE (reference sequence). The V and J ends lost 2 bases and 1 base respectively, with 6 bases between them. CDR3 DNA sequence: TGTGCCAGCAGCTTACGGGAGAACACTGAAGCTTTCTTT. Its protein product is CASSLRENTEAFF.

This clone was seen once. CDR3: CASRFRDRGNYGYTF. In DNA, the CDR3 is TGTGCCAGCAGATTCCGGGACAGGGGAAACTATGGCTACACCTTC. The chain recombines TRBV11-3 with TRBJ1-2; 10 bases line up with TRBD1. Germline V CDR1 and CDR2: SGHNT, YENEEA. The CDR3 loop spans 15 amino acids. V shed 6 bases and J 2 bases; nucleotides not matched to a gene: 6.

CDR3 in DNA: TGTGCCAGCACCGGGACAGTGGCATATGAGCAGTTCTTC. Translated: CASTGTVAYEQFF. The chain has TRBV6-5 and TRBJ2-1; 7 bases are shared with TRBD1. J was trimmed by 8 bases and V by 7 bases; bases with no gene match: 8. The germline CDR1 and CDR2 sequences are MNHEY and SVGAGI. CDR3 length: 13 amino acids.